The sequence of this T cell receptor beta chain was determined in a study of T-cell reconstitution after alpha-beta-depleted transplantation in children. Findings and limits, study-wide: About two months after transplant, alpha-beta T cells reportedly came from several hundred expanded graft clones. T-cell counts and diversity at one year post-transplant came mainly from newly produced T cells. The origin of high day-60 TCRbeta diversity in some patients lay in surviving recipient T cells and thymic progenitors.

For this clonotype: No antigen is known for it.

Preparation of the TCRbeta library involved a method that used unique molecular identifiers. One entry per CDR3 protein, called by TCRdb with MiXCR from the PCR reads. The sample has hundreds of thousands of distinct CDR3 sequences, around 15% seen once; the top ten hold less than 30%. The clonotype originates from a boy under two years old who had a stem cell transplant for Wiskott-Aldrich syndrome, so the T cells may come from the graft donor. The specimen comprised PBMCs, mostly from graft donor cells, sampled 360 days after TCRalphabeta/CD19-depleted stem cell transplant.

CDR3 sequence: CASSILQGSIATNEKLFF. The CDR3 bases are TGTGCCAGCAGTATCCTACAGGGGTCAATTGCAACTAATGAAAAACTGTTTTTT. This chain joins TRBV12-3 or TRBV12-4 and TRBJ1-4; 7 nucleotides agree with TRBD1. This CDR3 is built from 18 residues. The V and J ends lost 5 bases and 0 bases, in that order; junction bases with no gene match: 12.